The rows below give T cell receptor beta chains drawn from one sample of a study of blood T cell repertoires in COVID-19. The data were produced by immunoSEQ multiplex PCR, yet TCRdb's version contains in-frame clones alone and is incomplete. This sample carries about 55,000 clones, around 80% of them seen once, and the ten largest clones take roughly 6.4%. The sample comprised peripheral blood. These receptors were taken from a human donor in a cohort sampled during active or convalescent COVID-19. The CDR3 runs from the conserved cysteine through the conserved F or W. D genes are given only for firm matches. The size entry is marked missing in some rows and otherwise reads once, few, many or a size class.

v_gene	abundance	j_gene	d_gene	CDR3nt	CDR3aa
TRBV25-1	-	TRBJ1-1	TRBD1	TGTGCCAGCAGTGAACCCCGACAGGGGAACACTGAAGCTTTCTTT	CASSEPRQGNTEAFF
TRBV30	-	TRBJ1-2	TRBD1	TGTGCCGCGGACCCTCTGACAGGGCCTCACTATGGCTACACCTTC	CAADPLTGPHYGYTF
TRBV4-3	-	TRBJ2-7	TRBD2	TGCGCCAGCAGCCAGGGCGGGGGTGAGCAGTACTTC	CASSQGGGEQYF
TRBV30	-	TRBJ1-3	-	TGTGCCTGGAGGTTTAGCTCTGGAAACACCATATATTTT	CAWRFSSGNTIYF
TRBV27	few	TRBJ1-5	TRBD1	TGTGCCAGCAGACTTACAGGGGATCAGCCCCAGCATTTT	CASRLTGDQPQHF
TRBV19	-	TRBJ1-2	TRBD1	TGTGCCAGTAGTGCAGCAACCGACAGGGTGGCCGGCTACACCTTC	CASSAATDRVAGYTF
TRBV15	-	TRBJ2-5	TRBD2	TGTGCCACCATGGGCGGGGGGACCCAAGAGACCCAGTACTTC	CATMGGGTQETQYF
TRBV11-2	-	TRBJ1-2	-	TGTGCCAGCAGCCTCTCTGGGCCTGGCTACACCTTC	CASSLSGPGYTF
TRBV5-4	few	TRBJ1-5	-	TGTGCCAGCAGCCTGTCAGGGAGCAATCAGCCCCAGCATTTT	CASSLSGSNQPQHF
TRBV29-1	once	TRBJ2-7	-	TGCAGCGTCGGGTACTCCTACGAGCAGTACTTC	CSVGYSYEQYF
TRBV5-7	-	TRBJ2-3	TRBD2	TGTGCCAGCAGCTTGGTGCGGGGGGGCCAGACAGATACGCAGTATTTT	CASSLVRGGQTDTQYF
TRBV7-2	-	TRBJ2-7	TRBD2	TGTGCCAGCAGCCCTACTAGCGGGATTTCCTACGAGCAGTACTTC	CASSPTSGISYEQYF
TRBV4-3	-	TRBJ1-4	-	TGCGCCAGCAGCCGTTATGCAACTAATGAAAAACTGTTTTTT	CASSRYATNEKLFF
TRBV5-1	once	TRBJ2-5	-	TGCGCCAGCAGCTTGGCCGGCCAGGGTGAGACCCAGTACTTC	CASSLAGQGETQYF
TRBV10-3	-	TRBJ2-2	TRBD1	TGTGCCACATGGGACAGGGGAAACACCGGGGAGCTGTTTTTT	CATWDRGNTGELFF
TRBV19	-	TRBJ1-1	TRBD1	TGTGCCATCCGACAGGGTGGCCGGGAAGCTTTCTTT	CAIRQGGREAFF
TRBV6-2/TRBV6-3	-	TRBJ2-3	-	TGTGCCAGCAGTTACCCCGCGGGTACGAGCACAGATACGCAGTATTTT	CASSYPAGTSTDTQYF
TRBV10-1	-	TRBJ1-2	-	TGCGCCAGCATGCCACGGGACTTGTGGCATGGCTACACCTTC	CASMPRDLWHGYTF
TRBV19	-	TRBJ1-3	-	TGTGCCAGTCGGACAGCCTCTGGAAACACCATATATTTT	CASRTASGNTIYF
TRBV18	once	TRBJ2-7	TRBD2	TGTGCCAGCTCAATCGGGACTAGCGGGGATTACGAGCAGTACTTC	CASSIGTSGDYEQYF
TRBV20-1	few	TRBJ1-2	-	TGCAGTGCTAGTAGCCGGGGGGACTATGGCTACACCTTC	CSASSRGDYGYTF
TRBV3-1/TRBV3-2	-	TRBJ1-4	-	TGTGCCAGCAGCCAGCCTCCCGGGTCGAACAATGAAAAACTGTTTTTT	CASSQPPGSNNEKLFF
TRBV7-3	-	TRBJ2-3	TRBD2	TGTGCCAGCAGCCGGACTAGCGGGGGAGGGACAGATACGCAGTATTTT	CASSRTSGGGTDTQYF
TRBV18	few	TRBJ2-1	-	TGTGCCAGCTCACCCCAAGGGGTTTACAATGAGCAGTTCTTC	CASSPQGVYNEQFF
TRBV10-1	-	TRBJ1-3	-	TGCGCCAGCCGGAAGGGGCCAGGAAACACCATATATTTT	CASRKGPGNTIYF
TRBV6-2/TRBV6-3	-	TRBJ1-5	-	TGTGCCAGCAGTGAGGGTCAGCCCCAGCATTTT	CASSEGQPQHF
TRBV7-2	-	TRBJ2-2	-	TGTGCCAGCAGCTCCCTGGCAGGGGGGACCGGGGAGCTGTTTTTT	CASSSLAGGTGELFF
TRBV5-4	-	TRBJ1-5	-	TGTGCCAACAAAGTGGACGGGGGGCGGACAAGACAGCCCCAGCATTTT	CANKVDGGRTRQPQHF
TRBV28	-	TRBJ2-5	-	TGTGCCAGCAGTAAGAGGGAAGGCGAGACCCAGTACTTC	CASSKREGETQYF
TRBV15	-	TRBJ2-7	TRBD1	TGTGCCACCAGCAGAGACAGGGGGCCTCTCTCCTACGAGCAGTACTTC	CATSRDRGPLSYEQYF
TRBV5-1	-	TRBJ2-3	-	TGCGCCAGCAGCCTGAAGGGGGTCACAGATACGCAGTATTTT	CASSLKGVTDTQYF
TRBV12-5	-	TRBJ1-4	-	TGTGCTAGTGGTTTGGTATATGGAGGGAGGCGTGAAAAACTGTTTTTT	CASGLVYGGRREKLFF
TRBV7-9	-	TRBJ2-1	TRBD2	TGTGCCAGCAGACCCCCGTCCGTCGCGGGGGGGCTTGGGGATGAGCAGTTCTTC	CASRPPSVAGGLGDEQFF
TRBV9	-	TRBJ2-5	TRBD2	TGTGCCAGCAGCGAACGGACTAGCGGGGGAAAAGAGACCCAGTACTTC	CASSERTSGGKETQYF
TRBV7-6	-	TRBJ2-7	TRBD1	TGTGCCAGCACCGCCGGGACAGGTCCCTACGAGCAGTACTTC	CASTAGTGPYEQYF
TRBV5-3	few	TRBJ2-2	TRBD1	TGTGCCAGAAGCAGTCCGGGACAGGGGGCTCCCGGGGAGCTGTTTTTT	CARSSPGQGAPGELFF
TRBV6-5	-	TRBJ2-5	TRBD1	TGTGCCAGCACTGGACAGGGTACGACCCAGTACTTC	CASTGQGTTQYF
TRBV6-2/TRBV6-3	-	TRBJ1-1	TRBD1	TGTGCCAGCAGTTACCACCGGACAGGGTTTGTGAACACTGAAGCTTTCTTT	CASSYHRTGFVNTEAFF
TRBV24-1	-	TRBJ1-3	-	TGTGCCACCAGTGATTTAACAGGGAGCTCTGGAAACACCATATATTTT	CATSDLTGSSGNTIYF
TRBV7-6	-	TRBJ1-3	TRBD1	TGTGCCAGCAGCCCTAGACAGGGGGCTGGAAACACCATATATTTT	CASSPRQGAGNTIYF
TRBV29-1	-	TRBJ1-2	-	TGCAGCTCCGAGGCAGGGCCTAACTATGGCTACACCTTC	CSSEAGPNYGYTF